This TCR beta chain emerged from a study of response to subunit inactivated influenza vaccine. General study points: Authors suggested that a seasonal influenza vaccination recruits few new T cells each time.

CDR1 is DFQATT, CDR2 SNEGSKA, per germline (reference sequence). The CDR3 is made up of 14 amino acids. The V and J ends lost 6 bases and 5 bases respectively, with 19 bases between them. Each CDR3 protein gets one entry after TCRdb re-called the RT-PCR reads with MiXCR. This sample has 300,000 to 350,000 distinct CDR3 sequences; roughly a fifth occur once, and the top ten carry roughly 10%. As concerns this clonotype: Its antigen is still unknown.

This specimen was PBMCs from blood, taken less than 22 months after vaccination. The TCR was taken from a man aged 50 to 69 who received an inactivated influenza vaccine. V usage is TRBV20-1 and J usage is TRBJ1-1; TRBD1 might be the D (6 bases). The CDR3 region is CSATTLGAGTEAFF. CDR3 nucleotides: TGCAGTGCCACGACCCTGGGGGCAGGGACTGAAGCTTTCTTT.